A selection of T cell receptor beta chains follows, all from one sample in a study of Ad26.COV2.S vaccination and SARS-CoV-2 variants. TCRdb keeps only in-frame clones here, not all; method: immunoSEQ multiplex PCR. Here the sample spans 500,000 or so clones, roughly 89% being singletons. Source: peripheral blood, taken in a trial of Ad26.COV2.S vaccine versus placebo. The source of these receptors is a person between 18 and 65 years old who received the Ad26.COV2.S COVID-19 vaccine or a placebo. Both conserved end residues are part of each CDR3. A D gene is named only where the DNA matches it firmly. A row's size may be missing; if present it is once, few, many or a size class.

NA NA TRBJ1-4 TRBV7-9 CASNHGSIDEKLFF TGTGCCAGCAATCACGGCAGTATCGATGAAAAACTGTTTTTT
TRBD1 NA TRBJ1-5 TRBV19 CASSPRQGDSNQPQHF TGTGCCAGTAGTCCCCGACAGGGGGATAGCAATCAGCCCCAGCATTTT
TRBD2 NA TRBJ2-1 TRBV5-4 CASSLDGGRVVNEQFF TGTGCCAGCAGCTTGGACGGGGGGAGGGTAGTCAATGAGCAGTTCTTC
NA NA TRBJ1-4 TRBV6-4 CASSDTRQGRLAGVNEKLFF TGTGCCAGCAGTGATACTCGACAAGGGAGGCTGGCTGGGGTTAATGAAAAACTGTTTTTT
TRBD2 NA TRBJ2-3 TRBV7-8 CASSLGLAGVDTQYF TGTGCCAGCAGCTTAGGGCTAGCGGGCGTAGATACGCAGTATTTT
TRBD2 NA TRBJ2-3 TRBV11-2 CASRKGLAEIFTQYF TGTGCCAGCAGGAAAGGACTAGCGGAGATATTTACGCAGTATTTT
TRBD1 few TRBJ2-7 TRBV2 CASSGTALREQYF TGTGCCAGCAGCGGGACAGCTCTACGCGAGCAGTACTTC
NA once TRBJ2-3 TRBV12-3/TRBV12-4 CASSFGDTQYF TGTGCCAGCAGCTTCGGAGATACGCAGTATTTT
NA NA TRBJ1-5 TRBV28 CASSFYQPQHF TGTGCCAGCAGTTTTTATCAGCCCCAGCATTTT
TRBD1 NA TRBJ2-2 TRBV9 CASSSSPDRDTGELFF TGTGCCAGCAGCTCCTCCCCGGACAGGGATACCGGGGAGCTGTTTTTT
NA NA TRBJ1-3 TRBV7-2 CASSWDRNTIYF TGTGCCAGCAGCTGGGACAGAAACACCATATATTTT
NA NA TRBJ2-1 TRBV24-1 CATTGGSDSYNEQFF TGTGCCACTACGGGGGGCTCGGATTCCTACAATGAGCAGTTCTTC
NA NA TRBJ2-4 TRBV6-5 CASSPADRDIQYF TGTGCCAGCAGTCCCGCAGATAGGGACATTCAGTACTTC
NA NA TRBJ2-7 TRBV6-5 CASSYSGQGGEQYF TGTGCCAGCAGTTACTCGGGCCAGGGAGGCGAGCAGTACTTC
NA NA TRBJ2-3 TRBV5-4 CASSLGGPDTQYF TGTGCCAGCAGCTTGGGGGGCCCAGATACGCAGTATTTT
NA few TRBJ1-3 TRBV5-6 CASSPPGDGNTIYF TGTGCCAGCAGCCCTCCTGGGGATGGAAACACCATATATTTT
NA NA TRBJ2-1 TRBV15 CATSRQIPSSYNEQFF TGTGCCACCAGCCGACAAATCCCGAGCTCCTACAATGAGCAGTTCTTC
NA NA TRBJ1-1 TRBV6-5 CASSLRGSPDRSEAFF TGTGCCAGCAGTTTAAGGGGTAGCCCTGACAGATCTGAAGCTTTCTTT
NA few TRBJ1-5 TRBV30 CAWSVRSNQPQHF TGTGCCTGGAGTGTTCGAAGCAATCAGCCCCAGCATTTT
TRBD1 NA TRBJ1-5 TRBV19 CASSRQGYLARAGNQPQHF TGTGCCAGTAGTAGACAGGGGTACCTCGCACGGGCTGGCAATCAGCCCCAGCATTTT
NA NA TRBJ2-5 TRBV3-1/TRBV3-2 CASSQAGLRGTQYF TGTGCCAGCAGCCAAGCGGGACTCCGTGGGACCCAGTACTTC
TRBD2 NA TRBJ2-4 TRBV7-2 CASSTTLQGGAKNIQYF TGTGCCAGCAGCACGACCCTCCAGGGAGGGGCCAAAAACATTCAGTACTTC
NA NA TRBJ1-1 TRBV5-1 CASSLKGRMDEAFF TGCGCCAGCAGCCTAAAGGGGAGAATGGATGAAGCTTTCTTT
TRBD1 NA TRBJ2-7 TRBV10-3 CAISPGTGIYEQYF TGTGCCATCAGCCCCGGGACAGGGATCTACGAGCAGTACTTC
NA once TRBJ2-5 TRBV9 CASSVGPGADGTQYF TGTGCCAGCAGCGTAGGTCCCGGGGCTGACGGGACCCAGTACTTC
NA NA TRBJ2-3 TRBV7-3 CASSLYPGAADTQYF TGTGCCAGCAGCTTATATCCGGGAGCGGCAGATACGCAGTATTTT
TRBD2 NA TRBJ2-1 TRBV19 CASSRGTTSSYNEQFF TGTGCCAGTAGTCGGGGGACTACTAGCTCCTACAATGAGCAGTTCTTC
NA few TRBJ1-1 TRBV2 CASQSGNTEAFF TGTGCCAGCCAGAGCGGGAACACTGAAGCTTTCTTT
TRBD1 NA TRBJ1-5 TRBV19 CASSPRDRGNQPQHF TGTGCCAGTAGTCCCCGGGACAGGGGTAATCAGCCCCAGCATTTT
NA NA TRBJ1-4 TRBV5-1 CASSFRAATNEKLFF TGCGCCAGCAGCTTTAGGGCGGCAACTAATGAAAAACTGTTTTTT
NA NA TRBJ1-1 TRBV12-3/TRBV12-4 CASSRQALGGAFF TGTGCCAGCAGCCGACAGGCCCTAGGGGGAGCTTTCTTT
NA NA TRBJ2-3 TRBV21-1 CASSEPLRIVGGSTDTQYF TGTGCCAGCAGCGAACCCCTCCGGATTGTCGGCGGCAGCACAGATACGCAGTATTTT
NA NA TRBJ2-7 TRBV6-5 CASSYLPGYEQYF TGTGCCAGCAGTTACTTACCGGGCTACGAGCAGTACTTC
NA few TRBJ1-5 TRBV29-1 CSVDPGFGQPQHF TGCAGCGTTGATCCCGGGTTTGGGCAGCCCCAGCATTTT
NA once TRBJ1-3 TRBV7-2 CASSLVGSAMRSGNTIYF TGTGCCAGCAGCTTAGTAGGGTCAGCGATGCGCTCTGGAAACACCATATATTTT
NA NA TRBJ2-5 TRBV7-8 CASSLSSGETQYF TGTGCCAGCAGCTTATCATCGGGGGAGACCCAGTACTTC
NA NA TRBJ1-4 TRBV2 CASKGGWNEKLFF TGTGCCAGCAAGGGGGGCTGGAATGAAAAACTGTTTTTT
TRBD1 NA TRBJ2-1 TRBV9 CASSVDWTGYGEQFF TGTGCCAGCAGCGTAGATTGGACAGGGTATGGTGAGCAGTTCTTC
NA NA TRBJ1-5 TRBV7-2 CASSLGGYNQPQHF TGTGCCAGCAGCTTAGGGGGTTACAATCAGCCCCAGCATTTT
NA few TRBJ1-5 TRBV6-1 CASSEGGRGLGNQPQHF TGTGCCAGCAGTGAAGGGGGCAGGGGATTAGGCAATCAGCCCCAGCATTTT
NA NA TRBJ1-1 TRBV7-9 CASSLRGVGTEAFF TGTGCCAGCAGCCTACGAGGGGTGGGCACTGAAGCTTTCTTT
NA NA TRBJ1-6 TRBV30 CAWSPAGRTLHF TGTGCCTGGAGTCCCGCAGGGAGGACCCTCCACTTT
TRBD2 once TRBJ2-5 TRBV9 CASNTGLEQETQYF TGTGCCAGCAATACGGGACTAGAGCAAGAGACCCAGTACTTC
TRBD1 NA TRBJ1-3 TRBV6-2/TRBV6-3 CASSRTGTGGNTIYF TGTGCCAGCAGCCGGACAGGGACGGGTGGAAACACCATATATTTT
NA once TRBJ1-6 TRBV6-2/TRBV6-3 CASSYPSANSPLHF TGTGCCAGCAGTTACCCATCGGCGAATTCACCCCTCCACTTT
NA NA TRBJ2-2 TRBV10-2 CASSRLGWTGELFF TGCGCCAGCAGTAGACTAGGCTGGACCGGGGAGCTGTTTTTT
TRBD1 NA TRBJ2-2 TRBV7-9 CASRSTGGAVTGELFF TGTGCCAGCAGAAGCACAGGGGGCGCGGTCACCGGGGAGCTGTTTTTT
TRBD2 NA TRBJ2-7 TRBV7-2 CASSLDPPSGGRYEQYF TGTGCCAGCAGCTTAGATCCACCTAGCGGGGGGCGTTACGAGCAGTACTTC
NA NA TRBJ1-1 TRBV7-2 CASSLAVTRLSTEAFF TGTGCCAGCAGCTTAGCGGTGACCAGGTTGAGCACTGAAGCTTTCTTT
NA NA TRBJ1-4 TRBV28 CASSTASQGEKLFF TGTGCCAGCAGTACCGCTTCACAGGGTGAAAAACTGTTTTTT
NA NA TRBJ2-4 TRBV24-1 CATSEPFGDGDIQYF TGTGCCACCAGTGAACCCTTTGGAGACGGGGACATTCAGTACTTC
NA NA TRBJ2-5 TRBV4-1 CASGSLQETQYF TGCGCCAGTGGGAGCCTCCAAGAGACCCAGTACTTC
NA NA TRBJ2-2 TRBV6-2/TRBV6-3 CASSITANTGELFF TGTGCCAGCAGTATAACCGCGAACACCGGGGAGCTGTTTTTT
NA NA TRBJ2-3 TRBV9 CASSVETTRGADTQYF TGTGCCAGCAGCGTAGAGACTACCCGCGGGGCTGATACGCAGTATTTT
NA NA TRBJ2-3 TRBV5-1 CASSFIGQSIDTQYF TGCGCCAGCAGCTTCATCGGACAGTCAATAGATACGCAGTATTTT
NA NA TRBJ2-3 TRBV4-1 CASSQTGLSADTQYF TGCGCCAGCAGCCAAACAGGGTTATCTGCAGATACGCAGTATTTT
TRBD1 NA TRBJ2-2 TRBV11-3 CASSPGQGNTGELFF TGTGCCAGCAGCCCGGGACAGGGGAACACCGGGGAGCTGTTTTTT
TRBD1 NA TRBJ1-2 TRBV30 CAWSQQGAWGGYTF TGTGCCTGGAGTCAACAGGGGGCTTGGGGAGGCTACACCTTC
NA NA TRBJ1-6 TRBV30 CAWSVVTVNSPLHF TGTGCCTGGAGTGTTGTGACAGTTAATTCACCCCTCCACTTT